This section outlines one T cell receptor (beta chain) sequence together with its context. The antigen is unknown. Trimming cost V 6 bases and J 5 bases; bases outside gene matches: 9. In germline, CDR1 is LNHDA, CDR2 SQIVND (reference sequence). This CDR3 has 15 amino acids. The sample originates from a study of cytomegalovirus exposure and HLA in healthy donors. For the study at large: Both the 120 or so validation repertoires and the 600 to 700 first-cohort repertoires used the same platform, as reported by a later analysis. Overall study results and limits: It was about 150 TCR beta chains that were listed as cytomegalovirus-associated.

Clones were read by immunoSEQ multiplex PCR, and TCRdb kept only the in-frame ones, dropping some. The data show 230,000 or so clones, 85% to 90% seen once. The chain is built from TRBV19 and TRBJ2-3, with 9 bases lining up with TRBD1. The receptor comes from a woman aged 18-29 years in good health and CMV-seronegative. Sample: PBMCs. Here the CDR3 DNA reads TGTGCCAGTAGACAACAGGGGGCCCGCAGAGATACGCAGTATTTT. Its protein product is CASRQQGARRDTQYF.